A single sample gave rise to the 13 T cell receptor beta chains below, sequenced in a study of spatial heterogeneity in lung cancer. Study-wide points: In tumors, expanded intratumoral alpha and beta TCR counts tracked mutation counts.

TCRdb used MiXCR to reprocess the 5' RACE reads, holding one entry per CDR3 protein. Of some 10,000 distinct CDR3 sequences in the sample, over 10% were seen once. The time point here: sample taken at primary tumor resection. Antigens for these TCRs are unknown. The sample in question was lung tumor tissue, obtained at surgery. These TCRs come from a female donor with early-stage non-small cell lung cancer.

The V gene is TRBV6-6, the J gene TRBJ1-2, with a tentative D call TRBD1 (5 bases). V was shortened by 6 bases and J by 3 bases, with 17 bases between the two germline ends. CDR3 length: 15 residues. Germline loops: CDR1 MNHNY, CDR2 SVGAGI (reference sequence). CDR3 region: CASRSPQEGYYGYTF. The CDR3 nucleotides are TGTGCCAGCAGGTCTCCACAGGAGGGCTACTATGGCTACACCTTC.

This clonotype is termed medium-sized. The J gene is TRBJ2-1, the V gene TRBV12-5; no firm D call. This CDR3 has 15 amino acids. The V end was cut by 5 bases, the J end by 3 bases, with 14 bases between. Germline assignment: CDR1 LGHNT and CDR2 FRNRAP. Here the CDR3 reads CASGPQRLLYNEQFF. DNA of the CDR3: TGTGCTAGTGGTCCACAACGGCTACTCTACAATGAGCAGTTCTTC.

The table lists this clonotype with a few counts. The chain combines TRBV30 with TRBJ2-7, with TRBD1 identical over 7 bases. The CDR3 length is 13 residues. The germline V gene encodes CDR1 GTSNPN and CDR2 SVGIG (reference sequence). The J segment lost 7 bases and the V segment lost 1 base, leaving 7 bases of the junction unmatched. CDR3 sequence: CAWSETGMGEQYF. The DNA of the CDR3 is TGTGCCTGGAGTGAGACAGGGATGGGAGAGCAGTACTTC.

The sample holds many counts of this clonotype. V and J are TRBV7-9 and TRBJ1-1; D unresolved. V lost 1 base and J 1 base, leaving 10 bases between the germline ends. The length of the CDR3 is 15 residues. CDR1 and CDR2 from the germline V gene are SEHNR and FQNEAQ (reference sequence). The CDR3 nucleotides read TGTGCCAGCAGCTTAGATGTGGGTCGGAACACTGAAGCTTTCTTT. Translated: CASSLDVGRNTEAFF.

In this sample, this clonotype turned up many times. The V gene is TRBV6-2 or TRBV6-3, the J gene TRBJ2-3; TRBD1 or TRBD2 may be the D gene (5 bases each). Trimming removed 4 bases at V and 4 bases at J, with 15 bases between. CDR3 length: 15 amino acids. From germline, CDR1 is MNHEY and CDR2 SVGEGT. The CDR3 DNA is TGTGCCAGCAGTTCGGGGACCCCTTCGGCAGATACGCAGTATTTT. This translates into CASSSGTPSADTQYF.

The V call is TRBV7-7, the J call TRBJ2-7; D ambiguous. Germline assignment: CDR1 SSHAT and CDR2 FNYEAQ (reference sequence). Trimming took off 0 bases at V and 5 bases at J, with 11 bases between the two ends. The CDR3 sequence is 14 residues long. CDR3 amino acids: CASSLALAGHEQYF. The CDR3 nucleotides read TGTGCCAGCAGCTTAGCGCTGGCAGGTCACGAGCAGTACTTC.

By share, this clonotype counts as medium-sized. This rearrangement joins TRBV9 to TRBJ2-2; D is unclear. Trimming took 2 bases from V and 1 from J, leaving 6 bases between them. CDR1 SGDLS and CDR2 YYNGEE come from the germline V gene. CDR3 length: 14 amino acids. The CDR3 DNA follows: TGTGCCAGCAGCGTCCACTTGAACACCGGGGAGCTGTTTTTT. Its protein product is CASSVHLNTGELFF.

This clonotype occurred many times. This CDR3 is CASSIRLAGADQETQYF. CDR3 sequence (DNA): TGTGCCAGTAGTATTCGGCTAGCGGGGGCCGACCAAGAGACCCAGTACTTC. The J gene is TRBJ2-5, the V gene TRBV19; TRBD2 aligns across 10 bases. Germline assignment: CDR1 LNHDA and CDR2 SQIVND (reference sequence). V lost 3 bases to trimming and J lost 0 bases; unmatched junction nucleotides: 7. The length of the CDR3 is 17 residues. Looking up the rest from reference TRBV19 and TRBJ2-5 gives the full variable domain: DGGITQSPKYLFRKEGQNVTLSCEQNLNHDAMYWYRQDPGQGLRLIYYSQIVNDFQKGDIAEGYSVSREKKESFPLTVTSAQKNPTAFYLCASSIRLAGADQETQYFGPGTRLLVL.

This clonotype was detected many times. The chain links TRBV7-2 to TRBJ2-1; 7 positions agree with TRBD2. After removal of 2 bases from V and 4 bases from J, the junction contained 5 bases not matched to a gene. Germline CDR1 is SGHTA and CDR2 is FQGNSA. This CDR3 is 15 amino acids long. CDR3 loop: CASSLTSAPYNEQFF. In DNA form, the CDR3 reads TGTGCCAGCAGCTTAACTAGCGCTCCATACAATGAGCAGTTCTTC.

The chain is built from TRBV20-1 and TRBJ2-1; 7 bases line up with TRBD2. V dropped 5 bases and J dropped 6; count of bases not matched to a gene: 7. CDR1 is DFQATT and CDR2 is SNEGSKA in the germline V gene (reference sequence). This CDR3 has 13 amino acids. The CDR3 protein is CSAWDYRGNEQFF. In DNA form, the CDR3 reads TGCAGTGCTTGGGACTACCGAGGCAATGAGCAGTTCTTC.

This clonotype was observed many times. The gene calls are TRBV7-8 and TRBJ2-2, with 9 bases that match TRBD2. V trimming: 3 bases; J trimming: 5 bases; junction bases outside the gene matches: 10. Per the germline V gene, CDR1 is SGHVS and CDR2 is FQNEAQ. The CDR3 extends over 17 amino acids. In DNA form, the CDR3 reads TGTGCCAGCAGCTTGCCCATAGCGGGAGCGCGGACCGGGGAGCTGTTTTTT. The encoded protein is CASSLPIAGARTGELFF.

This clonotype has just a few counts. The CDR3 reads CASNRDANNSPLHF. CDR3 nucleotides: TGTGCCAGCAACCGGGACGCCAATAATTCACCCCTCCACTTT. The gene calls are TRBV6-1 and TRBJ1-6, with a possible D match to TRBD1 (5 bases). The germline V and J ends were trimmed by 7 bases and 5 bases, with 12 bases remaining between them. In germline, CDR1 is MNHNS, CDR2 SASEGT. CDR3 size: 14 residues.

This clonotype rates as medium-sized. CDR3 protein: CASSAEDRYETQYF. In nucleotides, the CDR3 is TGTGCCAGCAGCGCCGAGGACAGATACGAGACCCAGTACTTC. V is TRBV9 and J is TRBJ2-5; D may be TRBD1 (6 bases). Per germline, CDR1 SGDLS and CDR2 YYNGEE. Trimming cost V 3 bases and J 5 bases, with 14 bases left between them. The CDR3 covers 14 residues.